This entry concerns a single T cell receptor (beta chain). The data stem from a study of T-cell memory formation after mild COVID-19. TCRdb reanalysed the 5' RACE reads using MiXCR and keeps one entry per CDR3 protein. The sample carries approximately 480,000 distinct CDR3 sequences, roughly 18% recorded once. CDR3 size: 20 residues. V trimming: 0 bases; J trimming: 8 bases; junction bases outside the gene matches: 18. The germline CDR1 and CDR2 sequences are MRHNA and SNTAGT. The chain combines TRBV6-4 with TRBJ2-1, with 11 nucleotides matching TRBD2. Material for sequencing was PBMCs or a T cell subset sorted from them (not recorded which). The receptor was derived from an adult woman who had mild COVID-19 (a few samples of this study predate the infection). Cell type and time point are not known. CDR3 DNA sequence: TGTGCCAGCAGTGACTCGAATCCGGGACTAGCGGAAAACTGTAGGGATGAGCAGTTCTTC. As protein: CASSDSNPGLAENCRDEQFF.